The source of this TCR beta chain is a study of cytomegalovirus exposure and HLA in healthy donors (dated 2017 in TCRdb). Concerning the study at large: In an earlier analysis of about 560 of the donors, 276 Gb of sequence data and 100 million or so unique TCR beta sequences from 180 million or so T cells were reported. On average, around 200,000 unique TCR beta nucleotide sequences were sequenced per donor among a few hundred genotyped donors of the cohort, with 15% to 20% of those sequences being non-productive. To predict cytomegalovirus infection status, the study brought together high-throughput TCR immunosequencing, statistical association of individual TCRs with disease status, and machine learning. In addition to the first cohort of around 670 subjects, a separate validation cohort of 130 or so different subjects was used. HLA typing covered class I and class II loci at four-digit resolution. Donor age, sex, ethnicity and CMV serostatus were collected together with the repertoire data. A later genetic analysis took genome-wide SNP genotypes for about 55% of the roughly 670 donors and used that subset as a discovery cohort. About 300 gigabases of sequencing data and approximately 93 million unique TCR sequences were included in an early release covering roughly 600 HLA-typed donors. An earlier analysis of 450 to 750 of the donors used high-throughput TCR beta sequencing to judge whether each TCR beta V gene segment behaved as functional or pseudogenic. Using immunosequencing, the study profiled T cell repertoires from roughly 650 subjects and related those repertoires to cytomegalovirus serostatus. A later analysis re-examined previously published TCR beta repertoires from several hundred donors and added high-resolution HLA genotyping to investigate patterns of TCR occurrence. Every discovery cohort repertoire had been produced on one sequencing platform. Because of strong linkage in the cohort, 5 or 6 DR-DQ haplotypes were treated as single units for association and clustering. The study aimed to test whether signatures of past pathogen exposure could be identified by cataloging public T cell receptors. Typing coverage varied by locus: roughly 620-640 donors for A, B, C, DRB1 and DQB1; approximately 520 for DQA1; more than 600 for DPA1; roughly 450 for DPB1. In the later analysis, no new phenotypic data were used to find candidate immune exposures; instead, reliance was placed on TCR beta sequences and their occurrence across donors. Among the roughly 400 genotyped donors, around 81% belonged to the genetic ancestry cluster associated with self-reported Caucasian donors. General conclusions and limits of the study: According to a later analysis, most CMV-associated TCR beta chains appeared to be HLA-restricted, and the HLA associations seemed to be driven largely by CMV exposure. A total of about 180 TCR beta chains were listed by the study as associated with cytomegalovirus. Assigning TCR associations to individual alleles was difficult when HLA alleles, especially DR and DQ, strongly co-occurred. A further reported finding was that TCR beta sequences accurately predicted the HLA-A and HLA-B alleles for most subjects in the first cohort. In a later analysis, HLA-associated TCR beta chains showed more clonal expansion and lower generation probabilities than non-associated chains that were equally common. Roughly uniform sequencing depth across donors was assumed in presence/absence analyses, although this assumption may not hold. The authors suggested that the approach could potentially be generalized to other disease states and immunological phenotypes. Because HLA typing was missing for some donors at each locus, association tests included only the typed subset. The 87-base-pair reads could not distinguish some IMGT-functional V segments, including TRBV6-2 and TRBV6-3, so those segments were excluded. An association between a missense DCLRE1C variant and V-gene and J-gene trimming of TCR beta chains was found in a later genetic analysis and replicated in an independent cohort. Several of the top co-occurrence clusters appeared to be linked to parvovirus B19, influenza, CMV and Epstein-Barr virus, according to a later analysis. In vitro tests confirmed that a few of the cytomegalovirus-associated TCR beta chains recognize cytomegalovirus antigens. According to a later genetic analysis, donors in an Asian-associated ancestry cluster had fewer N-insertions in productive TCRs than the roughly 660-donor mean. Most TCR sequences were seen in very few donors, while some public TCRs were found in many individuals. Because counts were too low, more than 15 rarely observed V segments, including chromosome 9 orphons, were left out of the earlier analysis of a few hundred of the donors. Correlated functional status among segregating V segments might be attributable to linkage disequilibrium, but an unknown experimental factor could not be ruled out. In both the original and validation cohorts, the classifier was reported to diagnose cytomegalovirus status with high specificity and sensitivity. This cohort had only TCR beta chains sequenced, and the lack of alpha or paired-chain data limited which features could be detected. For the cohort, immune exposure information was limited to CMV serostatus. An earlier analysis of approximately 600 of the donors showed that most TCR beta V segments appeared in productive rearrangements either about 87% or about 30% of the time, which broadly matched IMGT annotations. A cluster of highly shared sequence variants was judged likely to represent a technical artifact of the sequencing pipeline. In a later analysis, TCR association rates were found to vary across HLA loci, with the most associated TCRs seen for DRB1 alleles and the fewest for HLA-C alleles. At a false discovery rate of 0.05, a later analysis linked fewer than 20,000 TCR beta sequences to specific HLA alleles.

CDR1 and CDR2 (SEHNR, FQNEAQ) derive from the germline V gene (reference sequence). V is shortened by 3 bases, J by 2 bases, and the region joining them spans 10 bases. Including cysteine and phenylalanine, the CDR3 has 14 amino acids. This entry keeps only the CDR3 DNA: 42 bases, framed from base 1. As to this clone: Its antigen is still unknown. No base quality values were provided; no much bigger clone lies one nucleotide off.

The cohort was made up of 500 to 850 healthy bone marrow donors. All cohort members were sampled while nominally healthy, although unrecorded immune exposures were likely present. The donor tested CMV seronegative and was one of the 352 seronegative cohort members. A peripheral blood sample was collected from each donor, and TCR beta sequencing was performed on peripheral blood mononuclear cells. The Qiagen DNeasy Blood Extraction Kit was used to extract genomic DNA from the blood cell samples. Library method: the immunoSEQ multiplex PCR assay. For the multiplex PCR, a mixture combining 60 forward primers for TCR Vbeta segments and 13 reverse primers for TCR Jbeta segments was used. Amplification of the CDR3 region of rearranged TCR beta genes was performed with a multiplex PCR assay on genomic DNA. The Illumina HiSeq System was used to sequence the amplified TCR beta libraries as 87-base-pair reads. In the original analysis: In a later analysis, some 80 million unique TCR beta chains were counted across the 666 repertoires, and approximately 11 million of these chains were shared by at least two donors. To remove PCR and sequencing errors, raw reads were error-corrected and collapsed into unique sequences using a nearest-neighbor algorithm that merged closely related sequences. CDR3 sequences were aligned to IMGT reference sequences to assign V, D and J gene segments. For a sequence to be retained, at least a six-nucleotide match to both a V gene segment and a J gene segment was required. Rearrangements were called productive when the CDR3 lacked stop codons and stayed in frame with V and J; all others were non-productive. CDR3 was defined according to IMGT convention as the region running from the second conserved V-encoded cysteine to the conserved J-encoded phenylalanine. In an earlier analysis of 587 of the donors, sequences lacking an unambiguous match to a single V gene segment were excluded. An earlier analysis of approximately 590 of the donors called V segments functional above 56.7% productive rearrangements and segregating when the between-donor standard deviation exceeded 5%. A statistical classification framework was built to diagnose cytomegalovirus status from the catalog of TCR beta chain sequences. In a later analysis, TCR nucleotide sequences were compared against IMGT/GENE-DB human TR gene sequences so that V and J genes could be assigned. The TCRdist pipeline was used in a later analysis to assign CDR3 sequences and most-parsimonious VDJ recombination scenarios. In a later analysis, each TCR beta chain was defined by its CDR3 amino acid sequence together with its V-gene family, and reads without a unique V-gene family were excluded. A later analysis removed 550 to 700 highly shared, low-generation-probability nucleotide sequences to deal with suspected cross-contamination and a sequencing artifact. In a later analysis, a clonal expansion index was calculated for each public chain from normalized within-repertoire ranks of inferred template counts. Generation probabilities in a later analysis came from a VDJ recombination model fitted to out-of-frame rearrangements, and those results were checked against IGoR. In a later analysis, hypergeometric tests were used to score TCR-TCR, TCR-HLA and TCR-CMV co-occurrence, with a repertoire-size bias correction applied to TCR pairs. A later analysis estimated false discovery rates by permuting HLA or CMV assignments 20 times. In a later analysis, co-occurring TCRs were grouped with DBSCAN, and TCRdist sequence similarity was added when clustering was performed within HLA-allele-positive subsets. For co-occurrence clustering, repertoires with fewer than 30,000 or more than 120,000 public chains were excluded, along with roughly 5 repertoires with anomalous nucleotide sharing. The source is immuneACCESS, and TCRdb retained only in-frame sequences with V and J called. Part of the clones is not carried over; for the studies checked, unresolved V genes explain less than half of this, and the remainder is unexplained. V and J calls and clone size follow that table, whereas D and trimming were derived from the DNA. The sample table contains under 200,000 clones; only one count was recorded for roughly 80% of them. The ten largest make up 4.3% of the sample.

The sample was PBMCs. The rearrangement combines TRBV7-9 with TRBJ1-1, and the D gene may be TRBD1, 5 bases matching. The clonotype was recovered from a middle-aged man in good health and CMV-seronegative. At the DNA level, the sequence is TGTGCCAGCAGCTTTCCGACAGCTAACACTGAAGCTTTCTTT. Protein translation: CASSFPTANTEAFF.